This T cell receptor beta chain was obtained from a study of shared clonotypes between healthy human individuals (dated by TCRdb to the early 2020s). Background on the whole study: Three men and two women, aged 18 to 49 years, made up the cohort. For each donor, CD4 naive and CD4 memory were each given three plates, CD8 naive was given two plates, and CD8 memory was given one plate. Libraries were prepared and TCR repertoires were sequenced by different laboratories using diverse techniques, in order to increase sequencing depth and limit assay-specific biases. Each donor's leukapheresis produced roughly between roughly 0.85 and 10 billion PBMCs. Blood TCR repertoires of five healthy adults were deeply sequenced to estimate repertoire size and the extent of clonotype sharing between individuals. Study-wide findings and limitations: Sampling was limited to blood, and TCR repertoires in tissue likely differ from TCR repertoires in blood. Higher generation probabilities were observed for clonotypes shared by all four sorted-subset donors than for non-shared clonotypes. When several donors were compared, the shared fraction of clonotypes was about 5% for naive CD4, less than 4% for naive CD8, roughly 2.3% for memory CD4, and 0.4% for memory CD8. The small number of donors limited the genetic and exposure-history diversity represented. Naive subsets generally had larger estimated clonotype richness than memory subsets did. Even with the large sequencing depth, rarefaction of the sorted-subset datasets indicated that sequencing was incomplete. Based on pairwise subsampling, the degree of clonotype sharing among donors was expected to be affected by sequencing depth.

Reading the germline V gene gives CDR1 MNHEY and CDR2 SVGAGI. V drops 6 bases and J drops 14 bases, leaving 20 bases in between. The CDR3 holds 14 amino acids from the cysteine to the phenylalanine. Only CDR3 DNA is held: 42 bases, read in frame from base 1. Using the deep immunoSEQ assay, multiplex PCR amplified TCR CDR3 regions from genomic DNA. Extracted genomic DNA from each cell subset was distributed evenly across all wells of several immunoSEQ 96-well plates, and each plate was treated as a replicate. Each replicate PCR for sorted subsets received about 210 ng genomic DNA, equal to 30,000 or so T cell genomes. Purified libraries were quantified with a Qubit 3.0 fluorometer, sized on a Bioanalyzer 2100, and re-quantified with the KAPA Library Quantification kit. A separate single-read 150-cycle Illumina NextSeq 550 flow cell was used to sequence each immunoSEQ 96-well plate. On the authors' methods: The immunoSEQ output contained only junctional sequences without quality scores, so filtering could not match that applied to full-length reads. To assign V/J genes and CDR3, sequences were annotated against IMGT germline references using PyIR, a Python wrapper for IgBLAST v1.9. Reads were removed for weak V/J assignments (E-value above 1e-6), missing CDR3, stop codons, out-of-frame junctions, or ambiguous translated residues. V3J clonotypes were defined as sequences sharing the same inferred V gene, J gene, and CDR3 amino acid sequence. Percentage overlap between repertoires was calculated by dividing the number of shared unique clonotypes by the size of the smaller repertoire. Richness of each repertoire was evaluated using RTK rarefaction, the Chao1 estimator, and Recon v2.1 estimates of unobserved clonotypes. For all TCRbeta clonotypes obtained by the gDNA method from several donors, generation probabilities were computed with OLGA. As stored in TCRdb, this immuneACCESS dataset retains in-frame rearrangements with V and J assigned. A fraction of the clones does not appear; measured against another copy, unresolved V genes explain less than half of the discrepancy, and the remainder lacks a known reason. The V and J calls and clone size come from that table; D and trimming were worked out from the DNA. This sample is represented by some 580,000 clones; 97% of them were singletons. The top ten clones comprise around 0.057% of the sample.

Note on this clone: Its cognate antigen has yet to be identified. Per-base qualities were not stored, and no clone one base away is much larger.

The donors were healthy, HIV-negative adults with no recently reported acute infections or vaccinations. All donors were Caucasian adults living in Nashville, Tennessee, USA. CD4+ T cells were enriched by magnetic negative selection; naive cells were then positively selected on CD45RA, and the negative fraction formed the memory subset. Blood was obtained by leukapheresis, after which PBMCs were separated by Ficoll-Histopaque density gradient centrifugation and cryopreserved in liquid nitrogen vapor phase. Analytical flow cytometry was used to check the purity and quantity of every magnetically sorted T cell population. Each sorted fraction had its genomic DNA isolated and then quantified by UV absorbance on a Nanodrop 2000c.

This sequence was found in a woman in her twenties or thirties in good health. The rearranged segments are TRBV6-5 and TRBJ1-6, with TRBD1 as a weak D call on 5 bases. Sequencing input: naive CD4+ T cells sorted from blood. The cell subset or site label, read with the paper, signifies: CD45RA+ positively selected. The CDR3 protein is CASRPGTAPQTLHF. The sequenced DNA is TGTGCCAGCAGACCCGGGACGGCACCCCAAACCCTCCACTTT.